This TCR beta chain stems from a study of CD8+ T cells in alopecia areata. Whole-study results and caveats: Sequencing of scalp samples also captures resident alphabeta T cells of normal skin. Especially in alopecia totalis/universalis, lesional scalp showed greater clonality than normal scalp did.

The CDR3 has 14 amino acids. V lost 8 bases to trimming and J lost 3 bases; unmatched junction nucleotides: 8. Germline lookup yields CDR1 SGHAT and CDR2 FQNNGV. As the sequencing template, cDNA was produced by extracting RNA and reverse transcribing it. Sequencing was performed with immunoSEQ multiplex PCR; in TCRdb, only in-frame clones are kept and a portion is missing. The sample comprises about 200,000 clones, roughly three fifths of which are singletons, and around 5% rests with the top ten. Remarks on this clone: Its matching antigen is unknown.

The sequencing sample was made of CD8+ T cells sorted from blood. The source is a human donor in good health. This sequence joins TRBV11-2 and TRBJ2-7; 9 bases match TRBD2. The CDR3, as DNA: TGTGCCAGCTTCGGGCTAGCGGGGCTCTACGAGCAGTACTTC. It specifies CASFGLAGLYEQYF.